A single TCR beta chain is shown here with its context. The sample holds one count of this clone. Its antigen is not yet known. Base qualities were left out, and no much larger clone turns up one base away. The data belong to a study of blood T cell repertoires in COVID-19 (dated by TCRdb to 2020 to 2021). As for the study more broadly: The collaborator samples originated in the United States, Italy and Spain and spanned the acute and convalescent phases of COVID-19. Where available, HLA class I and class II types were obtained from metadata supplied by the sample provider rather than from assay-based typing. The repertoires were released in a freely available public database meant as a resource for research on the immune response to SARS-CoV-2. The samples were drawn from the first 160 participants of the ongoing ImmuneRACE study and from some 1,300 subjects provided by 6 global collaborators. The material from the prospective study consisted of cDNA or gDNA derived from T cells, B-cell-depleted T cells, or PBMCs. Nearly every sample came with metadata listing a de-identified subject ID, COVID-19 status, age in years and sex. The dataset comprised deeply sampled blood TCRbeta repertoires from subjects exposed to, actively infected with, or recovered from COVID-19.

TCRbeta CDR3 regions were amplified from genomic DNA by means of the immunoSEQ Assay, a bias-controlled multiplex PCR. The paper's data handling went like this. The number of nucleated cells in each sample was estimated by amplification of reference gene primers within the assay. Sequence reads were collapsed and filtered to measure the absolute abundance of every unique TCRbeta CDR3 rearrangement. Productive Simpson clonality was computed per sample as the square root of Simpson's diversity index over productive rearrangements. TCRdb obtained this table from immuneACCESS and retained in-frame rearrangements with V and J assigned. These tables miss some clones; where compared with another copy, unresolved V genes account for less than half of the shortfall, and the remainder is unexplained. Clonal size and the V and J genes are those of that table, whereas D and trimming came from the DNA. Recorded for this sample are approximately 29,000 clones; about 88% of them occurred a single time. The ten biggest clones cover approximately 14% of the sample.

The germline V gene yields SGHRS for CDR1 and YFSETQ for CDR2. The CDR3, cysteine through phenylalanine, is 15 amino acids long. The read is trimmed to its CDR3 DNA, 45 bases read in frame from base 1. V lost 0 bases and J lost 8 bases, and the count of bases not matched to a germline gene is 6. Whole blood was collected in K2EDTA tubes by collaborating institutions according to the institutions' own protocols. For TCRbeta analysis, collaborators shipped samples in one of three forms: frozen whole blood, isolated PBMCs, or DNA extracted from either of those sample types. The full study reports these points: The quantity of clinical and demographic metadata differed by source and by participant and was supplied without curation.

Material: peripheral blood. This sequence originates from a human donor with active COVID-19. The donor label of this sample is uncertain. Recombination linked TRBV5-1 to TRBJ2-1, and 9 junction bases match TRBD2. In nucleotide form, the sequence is TGCGCCAGCAGCTTGGGTTTAGCGGGGGTCCATGAGCAGTTCTTC. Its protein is CASSLGLAGVHEQFF.